What follows describes a single TCR beta chain. Which antigen it targets is not known. Per-base quality was not reported, and no clone a single base away is much larger than it. This specimen comes from a study of blood T cell repertoires in COVID-19 (dated by TCRdb to the early 2020s). For the study in its entirety: The collaborator samples originated in the United States, Italy and Spain and spanned the acute and convalescent phases of COVID-19. Where available, HLA class I and class II types were obtained from metadata supplied by the sample provider rather than from assay-based typing. Samples were obtained from the ongoing ImmuneRACE study (first 160 participants) and from 1,254 subjects provided by 6 global collaborators. The prospective study material was composed of cDNA or gDNA derived from T cells, B-cell-depleted T cells, or PBMCs. The repertoires were made available in a free public database intended to serve as a resource for research on the immune response to SARS-CoV-2. The sample metadata nearly always contained a de-identified subject ID, COVID-19 status, age in years and sex. Deeply sampled blood TCRbeta repertoires from subjects exposed to, actively infected with, or recovered from COVID-19 were included in the dataset. Findings and caveats that apply to the study as a whole: Clinical and demographic metadata were provided uncurated, with the amount varying by source and participant.

TCRbeta CDR3 regions were amplified from genomic DNA using the immunoSEQ Assay, a bias-controlled multiplex PCR. In the paper's pipeline: The number of nucleated cells in each sample was estimated from the amplification of reference gene primers within the assay. To quantify the absolute abundance of each unique TCRbeta CDR3 rearrangement, sequence reads were collapsed and filtered. Productive Simpson clonality was computed per sample as the square root of Simpson's diversity index over productive rearrangements. As stored in TCRdb, this immuneACCESS dataset retains in-frame rearrangements with V and J assigned. A fraction of the clones does not appear; measured against another copy, unresolved V genes explain less than half of the discrepancy, and the remainder lacks a known reason. That table supplies the V and J calls and clone size; D and trimming were determined from the DNA. The sample profile shows 160,000 or so clones; 75% to 85% of them were found once. About 11% of the sample is held by the ten biggest clonotypes.

Collaborating institutions collected whole blood in K2EDTA tubes following their own protocols. For TCRbeta analysis, collaborators shipped samples as frozen whole blood, isolated PBMCs, or DNA extracted from either of those sample types. CDR1 and CDR2 are read off the germline V gene as LGHNA and YSLEER. The CDR3 runs 16 amino acids, cysteine and phenylalanine included. The only DNA kept is the CDR3, 48 bases in frame from the first base. The junction shows trimming of 1 base on V and 8 bases on J, plus 17 bases between the germline ends. The clonotype was recovered from a human donor in a cohort sampled during active COVID-19. The sequencing input was peripheral blood. This sequence uses TRBV4-3 and TRBJ1-4; D gene: possibly TRBD1, on 5 matching bases. This receptor carries the CDR3 CASSQAPGLNDEKLFF. The sequenced DNA: TGCGCCAGCAGCCAAGCCCCGGGACTAAACGACGAAAAACTGTTTTTT.